This TCR beta chain was documented in a study of T-cell reconstitution after alpha-beta-depleted transplantation in children. The germline V gene has CDR1 SQVTM and CDR2 ANQGSEA. The CDR3 runs 15 residues. Trimming removed 6 bases from V and 0 bases from J; junction bases left unmatched: 6. Many counts were recorded for this clonotype. The authors prepared the TCRbeta library with unique molecular identifiers. TCRdb analysed the PCR reads with MiXCR anew, one entry per CDR3 protein. The table shows approximately 590,000 distinct CDR3 sequences, with roughly 10% occurring only once. This chain uses TRBV29-1 with TRBJ2-1, with 9 positions matching TRBD2. The TCR was taken from a human donor who donated a stem cell graft to a child with acute myeloid leukemia. Sequenced material: PBMCs from the stem cell graft donor, taken from the stem cell graft. The CDR3 DNA reads as TGCAGCGTGTTAGCGGGAGCCACCTCCTACAATGAGCAGTTCTTC. It encodes CSVLAGATSYNEQFF.